This T cell receptor beta chain was observed in a study of identical twins. Study-wide results and limits: The abundant beta clonotypes from cord blood had fewer insertions, and memory repertoires had none of this.

Template switching introduced a universal primer site, and the cDNA bore unique molecular identifiers. TCRdb fed the 5' RACE reads into MiXCR, producing one record per CDR3 protein. The table includes about 340,000 distinct CDR3 sequences, roughly 12% detected once. J was trimmed by 5 bases and V by 2 bases; bases with no gene match: 9. The germline V gene encodes CDR1 ENHRY and CDR2 SYGVKD. CDR3 length: 16 amino acids. This clonotype has at least ten counts. Its antigen is as yet unknown. This sample was also put to use in a study of yellow fever vaccine responses in identical twins.

The rearrangement uses TRBV10-3 and TRBJ2-4; 7 bases line up with TRBD1. What was sequenced was CD8+ T cells sorted from blood. The sequence was collected from a woman aged 18-35 years in good health. For the CDR3, the DNA is TGTGCCATCAGTGAGGGGGGACAGCCGCCCCAAAACATTCAGTACTTC. Translating it yields CAISEGGQPPQNIQYF.